This T cell receptor (beta chain) stems from a study of OX40 agonist ivuxolimab in advanced cancers. About the study as a whole: Ivuxolimab was an agonistic, fully human IgG2 monoclonal antibody directed against OX40 (CD134), a costimulatory receptor. Intravenous ivuxolimab was administered to patients every 2 weeks at six dose levels: 0.01, 0.1, 0.3, 1.5, 3 and 10 mg/kg. Among the roughly 50 dose-escalation patients, some 20 had hepatocellular carcinoma, roughly 15 melanoma, 9 renal cell carcinoma and 9 head and neck cancer. In the dose-escalation cohort, 65% to 90% of patients were male, and the mean age was approximately 64 years, with a range of about 20 to 90. Prior anti-PD-1, anti-PD-L1 or anti-CTLA-4 therapy was permitted, and checkpoint inhibitors had been received by roughly two fifths of dose-escalation patients. Three dose-escalation patients achieved partial responses, one with hepatocellular carcinoma and two with cutaneous melanoma. The point of sequencing TCRbeta in the periphery was to test whether ivuxolimab changed TCR sequence diversity and drove clonal T-cell expansion. The paper describes the monotherapy dose-escalation part (N of about 52 patients) of the phase I trial of ivuxolimab. The research as a whole found: Low levels of normalized T-cell clonal expansion were also shown by some nonresponding patients. Clonal expansion of both CD4+ and CD8+ blood T cells was observed from baseline to week 6 at doses 0.1 to 3.0 mg/kg. On average, CD8+ T cells showed more expanded clones than CD4+ T cells after ivuxolimab. The antigen specificity of the peripheral T cells that underwent clonal expansion was not determined. In partial responders in the 0.1-3.0 mg/kg groups, normalized peripheral clonal expansion was found to be among the lowest, especially among CD8+ T cells.

After removal of 5 bases from V and 6 bases from J, the junction retains 9 bases not matched to a gene. From its cysteine to its phenylalanine, the CDR3 spans 17 amino acids. The retained sequence is limited to the CDR3, 51 bases, with the frame set at the first base. The germline V gene (reference sequence) gives CDR1 as LNHDA and CDR2 as SQIVND. Genomic DNA was isolated from the sorted cells so that the TCRbeta CDR3 region could be sequenced. TCRbeta CDR3 regions were sequenced using the immunoSEQ Assay. TCRdb carries this immuneACCESS record with in-frame sequences only. Its versions omit some clonotypes, under half of them owing to an unresolved V gene in the studies checked, with the rest unexplained. This sample comprises 50,000 to 70,000 clones, 85% to 95% of them detected only once. Around 0.42% of the sample is taken by the ten largest. In regard to this clone: Its antigen target is currently unknown. Base qualities are not provided; no much larger clone lies one nucleotide away.

The trial excluded patients who had a history of autoimmune disease or were on systemic immunosuppression. Peripheral blood for TCR sequencing was drawn from every dose cohort at baseline, at cycle 4 day 1 and at cycle 7 day 1. The samples were drawn from a first-in-human, open-label, multicenter phase I dose-escalation trial of ivuxolimab. Adults with locally advanced or metastatic melanoma, renal cell carcinoma, hepatocellular carcinoma or head and neck squamous cell carcinoma were enrolled in the trial. Before TCR sequencing, CD4+ T cells and CD8+ T cells were sorted from peripheral blood as separate populations.

The material was CD4+ or CD8+ T cells sorted from blood, obtained in a trial of the OX40 agonist ivuxolimab. The clonotype was recovered from an adult with an advanced solid tumor such as melanoma, head and neck, liver or kidney cancer. The chain links TRBV19 with TRBJ2-1; TRBD2 lines up with 14 middle nucleotides. The CDR3 region reads CASSSPGLAGVLNEQFF. The DNA sequence is given as TGTGCCAGTAGTTCCCCGGGACTAGCGGGAGTCCTCAATGAGCAGTTCTTC.